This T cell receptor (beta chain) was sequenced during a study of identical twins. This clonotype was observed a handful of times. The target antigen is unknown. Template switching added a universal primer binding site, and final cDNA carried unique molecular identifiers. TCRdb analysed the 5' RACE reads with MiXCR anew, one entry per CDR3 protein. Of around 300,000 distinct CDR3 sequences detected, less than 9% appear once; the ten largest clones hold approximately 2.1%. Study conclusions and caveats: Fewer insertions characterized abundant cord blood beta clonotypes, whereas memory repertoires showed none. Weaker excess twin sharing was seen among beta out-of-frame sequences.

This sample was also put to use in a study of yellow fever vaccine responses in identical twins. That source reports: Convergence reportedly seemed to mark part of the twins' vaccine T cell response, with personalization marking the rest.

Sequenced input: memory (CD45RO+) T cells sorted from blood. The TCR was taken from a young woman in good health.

The CDR3 DNA sequence: TGTGCCAGCAGTTTAGTAGGCGTAGAGGCTAACTATGGCTACACCTTC. This translates into CASSLVGVEANYGYTF. The V and J genes are TRBV28 and TRBJ1-2; D not certain. CDR3 length: 16 amino acids. V was trimmed by 2 bases and J by 0 bases, leaving 13 bases between them. Germline loops: CDR1 MDHEN, CDR2 SYDVKM.